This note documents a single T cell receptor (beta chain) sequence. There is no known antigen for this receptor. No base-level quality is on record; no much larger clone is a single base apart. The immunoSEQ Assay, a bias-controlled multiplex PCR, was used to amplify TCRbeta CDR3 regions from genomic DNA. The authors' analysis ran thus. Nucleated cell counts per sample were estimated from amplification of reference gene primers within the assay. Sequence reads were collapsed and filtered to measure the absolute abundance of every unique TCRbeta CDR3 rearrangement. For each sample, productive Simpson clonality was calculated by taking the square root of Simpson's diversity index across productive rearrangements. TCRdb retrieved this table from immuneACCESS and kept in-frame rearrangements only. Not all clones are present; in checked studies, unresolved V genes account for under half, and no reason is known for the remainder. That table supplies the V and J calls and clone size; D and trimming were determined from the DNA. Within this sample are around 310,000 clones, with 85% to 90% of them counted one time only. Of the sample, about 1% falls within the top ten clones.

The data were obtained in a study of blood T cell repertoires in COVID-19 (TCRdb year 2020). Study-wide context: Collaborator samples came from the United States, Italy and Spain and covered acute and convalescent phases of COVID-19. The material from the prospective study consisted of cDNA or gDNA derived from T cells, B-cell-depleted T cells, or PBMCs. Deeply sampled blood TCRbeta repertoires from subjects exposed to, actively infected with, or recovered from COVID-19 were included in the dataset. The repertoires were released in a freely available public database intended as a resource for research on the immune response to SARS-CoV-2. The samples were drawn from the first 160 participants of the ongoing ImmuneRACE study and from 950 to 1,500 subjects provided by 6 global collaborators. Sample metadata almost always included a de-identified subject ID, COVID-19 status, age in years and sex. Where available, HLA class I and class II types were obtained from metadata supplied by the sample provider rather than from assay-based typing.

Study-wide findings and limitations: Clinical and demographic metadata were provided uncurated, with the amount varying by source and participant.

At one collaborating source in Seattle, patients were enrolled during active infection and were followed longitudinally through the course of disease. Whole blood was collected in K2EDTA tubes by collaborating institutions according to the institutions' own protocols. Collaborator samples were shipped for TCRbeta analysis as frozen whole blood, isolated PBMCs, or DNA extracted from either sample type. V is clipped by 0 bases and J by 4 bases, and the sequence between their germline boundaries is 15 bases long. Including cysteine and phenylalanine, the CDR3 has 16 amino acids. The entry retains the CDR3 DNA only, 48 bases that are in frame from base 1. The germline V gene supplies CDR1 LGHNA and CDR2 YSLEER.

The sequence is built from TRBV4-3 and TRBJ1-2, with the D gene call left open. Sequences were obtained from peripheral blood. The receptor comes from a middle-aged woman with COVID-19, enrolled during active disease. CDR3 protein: CASSQDVGPEGYGYTF. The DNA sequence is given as TGCGCCAGCAGCCAAGATGTGGGCCCCGAGGGCTATGGCTACACCTTC.